This T cell receptor (beta chain) was recorded in a study of T cells in Graves' hyperthyroidism and ophthalmopathy. There are 15 residues in the CDR3. V dropped 7 bases and J dropped 7; count of bases not matched to a gene: 14. CDR1 is SNHLY, CDR2 FYNNEI, per germline. This clonotype was counted ten times or more. Amplified regions were TCR beta CDR3 sequences from RNA transcripts. A first-round RT-PCR of the TCR CDR3 used the HTBI primer set. TCRdb analysed the multiplex PCR reads with MiXCR anew, one entry per CDR3 protein. The sample records fewer than 650,000 distinct CDR3 sequences, around 14% being singletons.

This receptor was taken from a woman under 30 with Graves' ophthalmopathy. The specimen was blood. The V and J genes are TRBV2 and TRBJ1-1, with 8 bases fitting TRBD1. The CDR3 region is CASKGATGVQGEAFF. Here the CDR3 DNA reads TGTGCCAGCAAAGGGGCGACAGGGGTACAGGGTGAAGCTTTCTTT.